The clone carrying this T cell receptor (beta chain) has more than one count but fewer than ten. Its antigen remains unknown. This sample stems from a study of beta chain features in type 1 diabetes. Study summary: Over all samples combined, fewer than 130,000,000 sorted cells were examined. Study findings and constraints: TCRB CDR3s from Type 1 diabetes patients were moderately but significantly shorter in all four CD4+ subsets.

Per the germline V gene, CDR1 is SGHRS and CDR2 is YFSETQ. CDR3 length: 13 amino acids. Losses at the gene ends were 4 bases for V and 8 bases for J; bases not matched to a gene: 5. Expressed TCRB transcripts were sequenced because the isolated RNA had all been reverse transcribed beforehand. The table came from immunoSEQ multiplex PCR; TCRdb's copy has only in-frame clones and leaves some out. Of about 240,000 clones listed, approximately 13% were seen once; the top ten hold approximately 0.021%. This receptor was identified in a man in his thirties or forties with type 1 diabetes. V gene TRBV5-1 combines with J gene TRBJ1-4; TRBD1 agrees at 7 bases. The specimen was naive CD4+ T cells from blood. CDR3 sequence (DNA): TGCGCCAGCAGCGGGGGACAGAAAGAAAAACTGTTTTTT. It translates to CASSGGQKEKLFF.